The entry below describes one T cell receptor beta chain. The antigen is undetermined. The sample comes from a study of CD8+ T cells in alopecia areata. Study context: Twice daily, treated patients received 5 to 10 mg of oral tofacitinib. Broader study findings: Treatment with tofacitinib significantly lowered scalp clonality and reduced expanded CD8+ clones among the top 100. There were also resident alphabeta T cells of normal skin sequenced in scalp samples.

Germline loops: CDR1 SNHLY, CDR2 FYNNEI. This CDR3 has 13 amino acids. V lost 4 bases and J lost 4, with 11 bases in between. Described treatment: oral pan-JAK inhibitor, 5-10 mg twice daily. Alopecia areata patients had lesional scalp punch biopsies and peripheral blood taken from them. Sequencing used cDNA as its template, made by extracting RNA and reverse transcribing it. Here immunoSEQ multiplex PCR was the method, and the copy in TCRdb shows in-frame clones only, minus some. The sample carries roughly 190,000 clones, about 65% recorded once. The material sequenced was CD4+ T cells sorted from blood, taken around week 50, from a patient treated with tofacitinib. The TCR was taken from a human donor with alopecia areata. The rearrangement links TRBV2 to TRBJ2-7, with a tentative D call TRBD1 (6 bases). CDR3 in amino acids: CASSGNRAYEQYF. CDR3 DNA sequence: TGTGCCAGCAGTGGAAACAGGGCTTACGAGCAGTACTTC.